The 32 T cell receptor beta chains reported below all come from one sample, sequenced in a study of memory CD4+ T cells and cytomegalovirus serostatus (dated by TCRdb to the late 2010s). Library preparation was by the immunoSEQ multiplex PCR assay. This is the immuneACCESS table as TCRdb keeps it, with only in-frame sequences that have V and J called. A part of the clones is gone; compared with another copy, unresolved V genes explain less than half, and the rest is unexplained. In all, the sample holds 50,000 to 55,000 clones, and 60% to 80% of those were seen once. The top ten clones comprise roughly 0.8% of the sample. A FACSAria II was used to sort memory CD4+ T cells, defined as single viable CD3+CD4+CD8-CD45RO+ cells. The material sequenced was memory CD4+ T cells from blood. The receptors shown here come from an adult in good health and CMV-seronegative.

The chain recombines TRBV29-1 with TRBJ1-2; 7 bases agree with TRBD1. CDR3 length equals 15 residues. The V gene end was trimmed by 6 bases and the J gene end by 5 bases; junction bases not matched to a gene: 15. Germline lookup yields CDR1 SQVTM and CDR2 ANQGSEA. This CDR3 is CSVVDRVPSAYGYTF. The CDR3, as DNA: TGCAGCGTAGTTGACAGGGTCCCTTCAGCTTATGGCTACACCTTC. Combining the CDR3 with reference TRBV29-1 and TRBJ1-2 gives the whole variable domain SAVISQKPSRDICQRGTSLTIQCQVDSQVTMMFWYRQQPGQSLTLIATANQGSEATYESGFVIDKFPISRPNLTFSTLTVSNMSPEDSSIYLCSVVDRVPSAYGYTFGSGTRLTVV.

J is TRBJ2-3 and V is TRBV27, with a weak D call TRBD1 (8 bases). Germline CDR1 is MNHEY and CDR2 is SMNVEV (reference sequence). The CDR3 contains 17 residues. The ends were cut back, 3 bases at V and 6 bases at J, with 22 bases in the middle. The CDR3 protein is CASSLKHRGGRGDTQYF. CDR3 sequence (DNA): TGTGCCAGCAGTTTGAAGCACAGGGGGGGCAGAGGCGATACGCAGTATTTT.

The gene calls are TRBV5-1 and TRBJ1-1, with D tentatively TRBD1 (5 bases). The germline gives CDR1 SGHRS, CDR2 YFSETQ. Trimming cost V 0 bases and J 0 bases, with 12 bases left between them. CDR3 size: 16 residues. For the CDR3, the DNA is TGCGCCAGCAGCTTGGAGGCGGGACGATTGAACACTGAAGCTTTCTTT. Amino acids: CASSLEAGRLNTEAFF. Looking up the rest from reference TRBV5-1 and TRBJ1-1 gives the full variable domain: KAGVTQTPRYLIKTRGQQVTLSCSPISGHRSVSWYQQTPGQGLQFLFEYFSETQRNKGNFPGRFSGRQFSNSRSEMNVSTLELGDSALYLCASSLEAGRLNTEAFFGQGTRLTVV.

The gene calls are TRBV7-2 and TRBJ2-7; D may be TRBD1 (5 bases). Germline V gene sequence: CDR1 SGHTA, CDR2 FQGNSA. The length of the CDR3 is 14 residues. V lost 5 bases, J lost 1 base, and 12 bases lay in between. In DNA form, the CDR3 reads TGTGCCAGCAGCCCAGAACAGGCTTCCTACGAGCAGTACTTC. Its translation: CASSPEQASYEQYF.

J is TRBJ2-6 and V is TRBV6-1, with D hard to call. The CDR3 sequence is 15 residues long. The germline V gene encodes CDR1 MNHNS and CDR2 SASEGT. V was clipped by 2 bases and J by 0 bases, with 5 bases between them. CDR3 sequence reads: CASSERTSGANVLTF. The CDR3 nucleotides are TGTGCCAGCAGTGAAAGGACCTCTGGGGCCAACGTCCTGACTTTC.

V is TRBV7-9 and J is TRBJ1-6; D call uncertain. The germline V gene encodes CDR1 SEHNR and CDR2 FQNEAQ (reference sequence). Trimming pared 8 bases from V and 7 bases from J, leaving 12 bases between. This CDR3 has 13 residues. CDR3 residues: CASGRPGNSPLHF. CDR3 sequence (DNA): TGTGCCAGCGGGCGGCCGGGGAATTCACCCCTCCACTTT.

This sequence joins TRBV5-8 and TRBJ2-5; 11 bases map to TRBD2. The CDR3 sequence is 14 residues long. The germline CDR1 and CDR2 sequences are SGHTS and YDEGEE. The junction had 8 bases not matched to a gene; V was cut back by 4 bases and J by 9 bases. Here the CDR3 reads CASSGLAGSVAQYF. The CDR3 nucleotides are TGTGCCAGCAGCGGACTAGCGGGCTCGGTGGCCCAGTACTTC.

The rearrangement uses TRBV6-5 and TRBJ1-2, with D possibly matching TRBD1 (6 bases). The germline V and J ends were trimmed by 4 bases and 10 bases, with 16 bases remaining between them. Germline values: CDR1 MNHEY, CDR2 SVGAGI. The CDR3 loop spans 13 amino acids. The CDR3 is CASSSPGGRSYTF. Written as DNA, the CDR3 is TGTGCCAGCAGTTCCCCGGGGGGCAGGTCCTACACCTTC.

This clone is categorized as medium-sized. The genes are TRBV28 and TRBJ1-6; the D is unclear. The CDR3 runs 13 residues. Trimming left V 3 bases short and J 5 bases short, with 5 bases between. Per germline, CDR1 MDHEN and CDR2 SYDVKM. The CDR3 reads CASSFRDNSPLHF. The CDR3 bases are TGTGCCAGCAGTTTCCGGGATAATTCACCCCTCCACTTT.

The chain carries TRBV10-3 and TRBJ1-2, with D uncertain. CDR3 size: 12 residues. V lost 5 bases to trimming and J lost 5 bases, with 9 bases between them. Per germline, CDR1 ENHRY and CDR2 SYGVKD. CDR3 protein: CAISPPGYGYTF. CDR3 bases: TGTGCCATCAGTCCCCCTGGGTATGGCTACACCTTC.

V is TRBV7-2 and J is TRBJ2-2, with 9 bases aligning to TRBD1. CDR1 and CDR2 from the germline V gene are SGHTA and FQGNSA. V trimming: 4 bases; J trimming: 5 bases; junction bases outside the gene matches: 8. This CDR3 is 16 amino acids long. CDR3 sequence reads: CASSWPGQGSTGELFF. The DNA of the CDR3 is TGTGCCAGCAGCTGGCCGGGACAGGGCTCGACCGGGGAGCTGTTTTTT.

The CDR3 coding sequence is TGTGCCAGCAGCGAGTTGGGGACAGGGGCTGGAAACACCATATATTTT. The encoded protein is CASSELGTGAGNTIYF. This chain joins TRBV9 and TRBJ1-3; 10 bases align to TRBD1. Germline CDR1 reads SGDLS; CDR2 reads YYNGEE. The CDR3 is 16 amino acids. V shed 3 bases, J shed 2 bases, and the junction held 5 bases outside the gene matches.

The V and J genes are TRBV14 and TRBJ2-7; possibly TRBD1 or TRBD2 for D (6 bases each). This CDR3 is 17 amino acids long. CDR1 is SGHDN and CDR2 is FVKESK in the germline V gene. V lost 0 bases, J lost 6 bases, and 21 bases lay in between. The CDR3 loop is CASSQEFGTGRGREQYF. The CDR3 bases are TGTGCCAGCAGCCAAGAATTTGGAACAGGGCGGGGTCGCGAGCAGTACTTC.

This clone was recorded once. The rearrangement joins TRBV7-9 to TRBJ1-1, with TRBD1 as a possible D gene (6 bases). The V gene lost 5 bases and the J gene lost 5 bases, with 18 bases spanning the gap. The CDR3 has 15 residues. The germline gives CDR1 SEHNR, CDR2 FQNEAQ (reference sequence). In DNA form, the CDR3 reads TGTGCCAGCAGCCAGACTAATTCAGGGGAAACTGAAGCTTTCTTT. Translated: CASSQTNSGETEAFF.

The V gene is TRBV30, the J gene TRBJ2-1; D possibly matches TRBD1 or TRBD2 (6 bases each). Trimming took 2 bases from V and 6 from J, leaving 11 bases between them. Germline loops: CDR1 GTSNPN, CDR2 SVGIG (reference sequence). This CDR3 region has 13 residues. CDR3 bases: TGTGCCTGGAGTCTCAGGGGAGGCAATGAGCAGTTCTTC. This gives the protein CAWSLRGGNEQFF.

This clone was counted a single time. The gene calls are TRBV6-1 and TRBJ1-2; the match to TRBD1 covers 10 bases. The CDR3 consists of 13 residues. Per germline, CDR1 MNHNS and CDR2 SASEGT. Unmatched junction bases numbered 3, after V lost 3 bases and J lost 8 bases. The CDR3 region is CASSDRTGGGYTF. CDR3 sequence (DNA): TGTGCCAGCAGTGACCGGACAGGGGGAGGCTACACCTTC.

J is TRBJ2-6 and V is TRBV5-1; a weak D match, TRBD2 (6 bases). The CDR3 runs to 19 residues. CDR1 and CDR2 (germline): SGHRS, YFSETQ. V was pared by 1 base and J by 1 base, with 18 bases between. The CDR3 nucleotides read TGCGCCAGCAGCTTGCGGGGGACGGGCTTGGGTTCTGGGGCCAACGTCCTGACTTTC. This codes for CASSLRGTGLGSGANVLTF. The whole variable domain, filled in from reference TRBV5-1 and TRBJ2-6, reads KAGVTQTPRYLIKTRGQQVTLSCSPISGHRSVSWYQQTPGQGLQFLFEYFSETQRNKGNFPGRFSGRQFSNSRSEMNVSTLELGDSALYLCASSLRGTGLGSGANVLTFGAGSRLTVL.

J is TRBJ2-1 and V is TRBV6-5; TRBD1 is a possible D gene (6 bases). The germline V and J ends were trimmed by 11 bases and 5 bases, with 13 bases remaining between them. Per the germline V gene, CDR1 is MNHEY and CDR2 is SVGAGI. This CDR3 is built from 12 residues. CDR3 in amino acids: CAVRQADNEQFF. CDR3 bases: TGTGCCGTGAGACAGGCAGACAATGAGCAGTTCTTC.

The chain employs TRBV5-4 and TRBJ2-5, with no clear D. V was pared by 4 bases and J by 1 base, with 8 bases between. There are 13 residues in the CDR3. Germline V CDR1 and CDR2: SGHNT, YYREEE (reference sequence). CDR3 bases: TGTGCCAGCAGCCCAGCCTTCCAAGAGACCCAGTACTTC. Translation gives CASSPAFQETQYF.

The chain carries TRBV5-1 and TRBJ2-5; TRBD2 agrees at 7 bases. V lost 6 bases to trimming and J lost 5 bases; unmatched junction nucleotides: 7. The CDR3 extends over 13 amino acids. Germline CDR1 reads SGHRS; CDR2 reads YFSETQ. The chain's CDR3 is CASTRGGVETQYF. The CDR3 DNA reads as TGCGCCAGCACCCGCGGGGGAGTGGAGACCCAGTACTTC. The whole variable domain, remainder taken from reference TRBV5-1 and TRBJ2-5, is KAGVTQTPRYLIKTRGQQVTLSCSPISGHRSVSWYQQTPGQGLQFLFEYFSETQRNKGNFPGRFSGRQFSNSRSEMNVSTLELGDSALYLCASTRGGVETQYFGPGTRLLVL.

This chain joins TRBV28 and TRBJ1-1; D possibly corresponds to TRBD1 (5 bases). The CDR3 totals 14 residues. Trimming took 5 bases from V and 3 from J, leaving 13 bases between them. CDR1 is MDHEN and CDR2 is SYDVKM in the germline V gene. The CDR3 nucleotides are TGTGCCAGCAGTCAAAGAAAAGGGGACACTGAAGCTTTCTTT. Translating gives CASSQRKGDTEAFF.

V and J are TRBV19 and TRBJ1-1; D uncertain. This CDR3 region has 15 residues. Trimming pared 3 bases from V and 0 bases from J, leaving 11 bases between. The germline V gene encodes CDR1 LNHDA and CDR2 SQIVND (reference sequence). CDR3 residues: CASSIWAGMNTEAFF. The CDR3 bases are TGTGCCAGTAGTATTTGGGCAGGTATGAACACTGAAGCTTTCTTT.

This clone was seen a few times. The rearrangement uses TRBV18 and TRBJ1-6; D is unresolved. V lost 2 bases and J lost 8, with 10 bases in between. This CDR3 has 14 residues. The germline V gene has CDR1 KGHSH and CDR2 LQKENI. The CDR3 nucleotides read TGTGCCAGCTCACCAAGCAGTATGGATTCACCCCTCCACTTT. The encoded protein is CASSPSSMDSPLHF.

The chain links TRBV7-6 to TRBJ2-3, with 7 bases identical to TRBD1. J gave up 2 bases and V 1 base, and 3 bases lay outside the gene matches. The CDR3 contains 15 residues. Germline CDR1 SGHVS, CDR2 FNYEAQ. Written as DNA, the CDR3 is TGTGCCAGCAGCTTAGAGGACAGGCCCACAGATACGCAGTATTTT. Translation gives CASSLEDRPTDTQYF.

In this sample, this clone turned up once. This chain uses TRBV29-1 with TRBJ2-1; 8 nucleotides match TRBD2. Germline V gives CDR1 SQVTM, CDR2 ANQGSEA. Unmatched junction bases numbered 7, after V lost 3 bases and J lost 3 bases. CDR3 size: 15 residues. The CDR3 region has the DNA TGCAGCGTTGACAACGGCGGGGGGTTCTACAATGAGCAGTTCTTC. It specifies CSVDNGGGFYNEQFF.

This clone was recorded a few times. The chain uses TRBV5-1 and TRBJ2-1, with unresolved D. The CDR3 is made up of 14 amino acids. Germline V lookup: CDR1 SGHRS, CDR2 YFSETQ. Deletions cut 4 bases from V and 1 base from J, with 9 bases between. The CDR3 bases are TGCGCCAGCAGCGAGTACGGGTCCTACAATGAGCAGTTCTTC. Amino acids: CASSEYGSYNEQFF.

The V gene is TRBV5-6, the J gene TRBJ2-2; a possible D gene is TRBD1 (6 bases). The CDR3 extends over 16 amino acids. Per the germline V gene, CDR1 is SGHDT and CDR2 is YYEEEE. Deletions cut 3 bases from V and 3 bases from J, with 15 bases between. The CDR3 nucleotides read TGTGCCAGCAGCTCCACAGGGAATGTAGACACCGGGGAGCTGTTTTTT. Protein: CASSSTGNVDTGELFF.

The rearrangement uses TRBV7-9 and TRBJ2-6; 14 nucleotides align to TRBD2. From germline, CDR1 is SEHNR and CDR2 FQNEAQ (reference sequence). CDR3 size: 19 residues. The trim removed 5 bases at V and 0 bases at J, leaving 6 bases unmatched. The CDR3 loop is CASSTRTSGGISGANVLTF. The CDR3 DNA reads as TGTGCCAGCAGCACCCGGACTAGCGGGGGGATCTCTGGGGCCAACGTCCTGACTTTC.

The rearrangement links TRBV6-6 to TRBJ2-2, with D possibly TRBD2 on 7 matching bases. V was trimmed by 7 bases and J by 5 bases, leaving 17 bases between them. The CDR3 totals 15 residues. Germline V lookup: CDR1 MNHNY, CDR2 SVGAGI (reference sequence). The CDR3 region is CASISVGGRTGELFF. The CDR3 bases are TGTGCCAGCATTAGTGTGGGGGGGCGTACCGGGGAGCTGTTTTTT.

CDR3 sequence reads: CASSLTGIQTQYF. The CDR3 DNA follows: TGTGCCAGCAGCTTGACGGGGATACAGACCCAGTACTTC. The chain has TRBV5-6 and TRBJ2-5; TRBD2 might be the D (5 bases). This CDR3 has 13 amino acids. Trimming took off 1 base at V and 6 bases at J, with 10 bases between the two ends. Germline V gene sequence: CDR1 SGHDT, CDR2 YYEEEE. Full variable domain (remainder filled in from reference TRBV5-6 and TRBJ2-5): DAGVTQSPTHLIKTRGQQVTLRCSPKSGHDTVSWYQQALGQGPQFIFQYYEEEERQRGNFPDRFSGHQFPNYSSELNVNALLLGDSALYLCASSLTGIQTQYFGPGTRLLVL.

The CDR3 sequence: CAGSAGGDYEQYF. In DNA, the CDR3 is TGTGCCGGCAGCGCAGGGGGCGACTACGAGCAGTACTTC. The chain has TRBV21-1 and TRBJ2-7; the table's TRBD1 call for D was not verified on the DNA. TRBV21-1 is listed as a pseudogene. The CDR3 contains 13 residues.

The rearrangement uses TRBV13 and TRBJ2-3; no reliable D call. The CDR3 loop spans 14 amino acids. Germline loops: CDR1 PRHDT, CDR2 FYEKMQ (reference sequence). V lost 2 bases to trimming and J lost 3 bases, with 9 bases between them. As DNA, the CDR3 is TGTGCCAGCAGCTTATCTCCTTTGACAGATACGCAGTATTTT. This gives the protein CASSLSPLTDTQYF.